These 10 T cell receptor beta chains were sequenced from one sample in a study of cytomegalovirus exposure and HLA in healthy donors. Profiling relied on immunoSEQ multiplex PCR, and the TCRdb table lists in-frame clones only, not all of them. The sample carries 140,000 to 150,000 clones, over 80% recorded once. Sequenced sample: PBMCs. The receptors shown here come from a man aged 18 to 30 in good health and CMV-seropositive.

The chain carries TRBV4-1 and TRBJ2-2, with 9 bases matching TRBD1. In germline, CDR1 is MGHRA, CDR2 YSYEKL. The CDR3 spans 16 residues. J gave up 4 bases and V 1 base, and 4 bases lay outside the gene matches. The CDR3 sequence is CASSQATGGVTGELFF. CDR3 bases: TGCGCCAGCAGCCAAGCAACAGGGGGCGTCACCGGGGAGCTGTTTTTT.

The chain is built from TRBV7-9 and TRBJ2-3, with TRBD1 matching 7 bases. Germline lookup yields CDR1 SEHNR and CDR2 FQNEAQ (reference sequence). Germline trimming cut 1 base from V and 2 bases from J; bases unmatched to any gene: 3. The CDR3 totals 15 residues. The CDR3 sequence: CASSLEGQHTDTQYF. The CDR3 bases are TGTGCCAGCAGCTTAGAGGGACAGCACACAGATACGCAGTATTTT.

This chain connects TRBV6-1 to TRBJ2-7, with 11 bases fitting TRBD2. V shed 4 bases, J shed 1 base, and the junction held 3 bases outside the gene matches. Germline-derived CDR1 and CDR2 are MNHNS and SASEGT. The CDR3 runs 15 residues. CDR3 sequence: CASSATSGGSYEQYF. CDR3 bases: TGTGCCAGCAGTGCTACTAGCGGGGGTTCCTACGAGCAGTACTTC.

The rearrangement links TRBV6-5 to TRBJ1-2, with D possibly TRBD1 on 6 matching bases. CDR1 is MNHEY, CDR2 SVGAGI, per germline. Trimming left V 2 bases short and J 8 bases short, with 15 bases between. The CDR3 loop spans 14 amino acids. Written as DNA, the CDR3 is TGTGCCAGCAGTTACGCTTCCGGGACAAACGGCTACACCTTC. This codes for CASSYASGTNGYTF.

The chain employs TRBV2 and TRBJ1-1, with 8 bases identical to TRBD1. The V gene end was trimmed by 0 bases and the J gene end by 1 base; junction bases not matched to a gene: 10. The CDR3 runs to 18 residues. Germline loops: CDR1 SNHLY, CDR2 FYNNEI. The CDR3 DNA is TGTGCCAGCAGTGAAGCGGGGAGTAGGACAGGGAAGAACACTGAAGCTTTCTTT. Its protein is CASSEAGSRTGKNTEAFF.

This chain joins TRBV27 and TRBJ1-5, with D perhaps matching TRBD1 (6 bases). Trimming stripped 4 bases from V and 3 bases from J, with 10 bases between. The CDR3 length is 14 residues. Germline lookup yields CDR1 MNHEY and CDR2 SMNVEV (reference sequence). The CDR3 sequence is CASSSQGVNQPQHF. The DNA for the CDR3 is TGTGCCAGCAGTTCACAGGGAGTCAATCAGCCCCAGCATTTT.

The rearrangement uses TRBV27 and TRBJ1-5; 9 bases agree with TRBD1. V lost 5 bases to trimming and J lost 8 bases; unmatched junction nucleotides: 13. The CDR3 is 16 amino acids. Germline V gene data show CDR1 as MNHEY and CDR2 as SMNVEV (reference sequence). The CDR3 sequence is CASSTTGTGMGEPQHF. CDR3 bases: TGTGCCAGCAGTACCACCGGGACAGGGATGGGGGAGCCCCAGCATTTT.

This sequence joins TRBV30 and TRBJ1-1, with 8 positions matching TRBD1. After removal of 6 bases from V and 4 bases from J, the junction contained 16 bases not matched to a gene. Germline loops: CDR1 GTSNPN, CDR2 SVGIG (reference sequence). This CDR3 is built from 16 residues. The CDR3 sequence: CACGPGQVIVVTEAFF. CDR3 sequence (DNA): TGTGCCTGTGGCCCGGGACAGGTCATAGTAGTCACTGAAGCTTTCTTT.

This clone was seen a single time. The chain employs TRBV9 and TRBJ1-6, with D uncertain. The CDR3 contains 14 residues. Trimming removed 5 bases at V and 7 bases at J, with 13 bases between. The V gene's germline CDR1 is SGDLS and CDR2 YYNGEE. The CDR3 region is CASSLTWENSPLHF. CDR3 nucleotide sequence: TGTGCCAGCAGTCTTACTTGGGAGAATTCACCCCTCCACTTT.

The chain carries TRBV28 and TRBJ1-2; 8 bases map to TRBD1. V lost 6 bases to trimming and J lost 7 bases; unmatched junction nucleotides: 16. CDR3 length: 16 residues. Germline values: CDR1 MDHEN, CDR2 SYDVKM. The CDR3 reads CASSAGQGLGVAGYTF. The CDR3 nucleotides are TGTGCCAGCAGCGCAGGACAGGGATTGGGGGTGGCTGGCTACACCTTC.